This T cell receptor (beta chain) was documented in a study of cytomegalovirus exposure and HLA in healthy donors listed by TCRdb under 2017. With regard to the full study: According to an earlier analysis of 587 of the donors, about 179 million T cells yielded some 110 million unique TCR beta sequences and roughly 280 Gb of sequence data. Approximately 310 gigabases of sequencing data and around 88 million unique TCR sequences made up an early release that covered approximately 650 HLA-typed donors. Among the roughly 390 genotyped donors, under 90% belonged to the genetic ancestry cluster associated with self-reported Caucasian donors. The study was designed to test whether signatures of past pathogen exposure could be identified by cataloging public T cell receptors. The study profiled the T cell repertoires of hundreds of subjects by immunosequencing and related them to cytomegalovirus serostatus. A separate validation cohort of approximately 130 different subjects was used in addition to the 666-subject first cohort. To predict cytomegalovirus infection status, the study combined high-throughput TCR immunosequencing, statistical association of individual TCRs with disease status, and machine learning. A later analysis re-examined previously published TCR beta repertoires from several hundred donors and added high-resolution HLA genotyping to investigate patterns of TCR occurrence. Rather than using new phenotypic data, the later analysis identified candidate immune exposures from TCR beta sequences and from how often those sequences occurred across donors. In an earlier analysis of roughly 580 of the donors, high-throughput TCR beta sequencing was used to judge whether each TCR beta V gene segment behaved as functional or pseudogenic. Alongside the repertoire data, information on donor age, sex, ethnicity and CMV serostatus was compiled. A later genetic analysis used genome-wide SNP genotypes for about 55% of the 666 donors, treating that subset as a discovery cohort. All discovery cohort repertoires had been generated using a single sequencing platform. Class I and class II HLA loci were covered by the typing at four-digit resolution. The number of typed donors differed by locus: about 629-640 for A, B, C, DRB1 and DQB1; some 500 for DQA1; about 600 for DPA1; and roughly 470 for DPB1. Because of strong linkage in the cohort, 4 to 6 DR-DQ haplotypes were treated as single units for association and clustering. Among some 400 genotyped donors of the cohort, an average of about 220,000 unique TCR beta nucleotide sequences was sequenced per donor, of which about 19% were non-productive. General findings and caveats noted by the study authors: In this cohort, only TCR beta chains were sequenced, and detectable features were limited by the absence of alpha or paired-chain data. For the cohort, immune exposure information was limited to CMV serostatus. In a later analysis, most CMV-associated TCR beta chains were found to appear HLA-restricted, with HLA associations seemingly driven largely by CMV exposure. Compared with equally common non-associated chains, HLA-associated TCR beta chains in a later analysis were more clonally expanded and had lower generation probabilities. Some IMGT-functional V segments, including TRBV6-2 and TRBV6-3, could not be distinguished by the 87-base-pair reads and were therefore excluded. The authors suggested that the approach could potentially be generalized to other disease states and immunological phenotypes. HLA typing was unavailable for some donors at each locus, so association tests used only the typed subset. In an earlier analysis of roughly 500 of the donors, most TCR beta V segments appeared in productive rearrangements about 87% or about 30% of the time, broadly matching IMGT annotations. V-gene and J-gene trimming of TCR beta chains was associated with a missense DCLRE1C variant in a later genetic analysis, and the association was replicated in an independent cohort. The earlier analysis of approximately 560 of the donors excluded approximately 17 rarely observed V segments, including chromosome 9 orphons, because counts were too low. A cluster of highly shared sequence variants was judged likely to be a technical artifact of the sequencing pipeline. Across donors, most TCR sequences were observed very rarely, whereas some public TCRs were present in many individuals. According to a later analysis, parvovirus B19, influenza, CMV and Epstein-Barr virus appeared linked to several top co-occurrence clusters. Linkage disequilibrium might explain the correlated functional status among segregating V segments, but an unknown experimental factor could not be excluded. A later analysis associated 15,000 or so TCR beta sequences with specific HLA alleles at a false discovery rate of 0.05. Cytomegalovirus status was reported to be diagnosed by the classifier with high specificity and sensitivity in both the original and validation cohorts. A further reported finding was that TCR beta sequences accurately predicted the HLA-A and HLA-B alleles for most subjects in the first cohort. A few of the identified cytomegalovirus-associated TCR beta chains were confirmed in vitro to be specific for cytomegalovirus antigens. In the study, 150 to 200 TCR beta chains were listed as associated with cytomegalovirus. A later analysis found that TCR association rates varied across HLA loci, with DRB1 alleles showing the most associated TCRs and HLA-C alleles the fewest. According to a later genetic analysis, donors in an Asian-associated ancestry cluster had fewer N-insertions in productive TCRs than the approximately 610-donor mean. Presence/absence analyses assumed roughly uniform sequencing depth across donors, an assumption that may not hold. Assigning TCR associations to individual alleles was difficult when HLA alleles, especially DR and DQ, strongly co-occurred.

The cohort consisted of hundreds of healthy bone marrow donors. Cohort members were all nominally healthy when sampled, although unrecorded immune exposures were likely present. The donor tested CMV seronegative and was one of the 352 seronegative cohort members. Every donor gave a peripheral blood sample, and the peripheral blood mononuclear cells from that sample were used for TCR beta sequencing. The Qiagen DNeasy Blood Extraction Kit was used to extract genomic DNA from the blood cell samples. Comments on this clone: What antigen it recognizes has not been identified. No quality values exist for individual bases; no much larger clone is one base distant.

The germline V gene encodes CDR1 LNHDA and CDR2 SQIVND (reference sequence). Trimming takes 4 bases from V and 0 bases from J, and the germline ends sit 22 bases apart. The CDR3 runs 19 residues from the cysteine to the phenylalanine. The CDR3 DNA has 57 bases and is translated from base 1. The library was produced with the immunoSEQ multiplex PCR assay. The multiplex PCR relied on a mix of 60 forward primers for TCR Vbeta segments and 13 reverse primers for TCR Jbeta segments. Amplification of the CDR3 region of rearranged TCR beta genes was performed with a multiplex PCR assay on genomic DNA. The amplified TCR beta libraries were sequenced on the Illumina HiSeq System as 87-base-pair reads. Per the authors' processing: A later analysis tallied roughly 78 million unique TCR beta chains across the 600 to 700 repertoires, and about 12 million of those chains were shared by two or more donors. To remove PCR and sequencing errors, raw reads were error-corrected and collapsed into unique sequences using a nearest-neighbor algorithm that merged closely related sequences. CDR3 sequences were aligned to IMGT reference sequences to assign V, D and J gene segments. For a sequence to be retained, a match of at least six nucleotides to both a V gene segment and a J gene segment was required. A rearrangement was called productive if the CDR3 had no stop codons and remained in frame with V and J, and every other rearrangement was called non-productive. CDR3 was defined according to IMGT convention as the region running from the second conserved V-encoded cysteine to the conserved J-encoded phenylalanine. The earlier analysis of about 590 of the donors excluded sequences that lacked an unambiguous match to a single V gene segment. In an earlier analysis of more than 500 of the donors, a V segment was called functional when productive rearrangements were above 56.7%, and segregating when the standard deviation between donors exceeded 5%. A statistical classification framework was built to diagnose cytomegalovirus status from the catalog of TCR beta chain sequences. In a later analysis, V and J genes were assigned by comparing TCR nucleotide sequences against IMGT/GENE-DB human TR gene sequences. The TCRdist pipeline was used in a later analysis to assign CDR3 sequences and most-parsimonious VDJ recombination scenarios. In a later analysis, each TCR beta chain was defined by its CDR3 amino acid sequence together with its V-gene family, and reads without a unique V-gene family were excluded. To address suspected cross-contamination and a sequencing artifact, a later analysis removed approximately 590 highly shared, low-generation-probability nucleotide sequences. In a later analysis, a clonal expansion index for each public chain was calculated from normalized within-repertoire ranks of inferred template counts. In a later analysis, generation probabilities were computed using a VDJ recombination model fitted to out-of-frame rearrangements, and the results were checked against IGoR. In a later analysis, TCR-TCR, TCR-HLA and TCR-CMV co-occurrence was scored with hypergeometric tests, and a repertoire-size bias correction was applied to TCR pairs. False discovery rates were estimated in a later analysis by permuting HLA or CMV assignments 20 times. In a later analysis, co-occurring TCRs were grouped using DBSCAN, and TCRdist sequence similarity was added for clustering within HLA-allele-positive subsets. Repertoires with fewer than 30,000 or more than 120,000 public chains were left out of co-occurrence clustering, as were roughly five repertoires with anomalous nucleotide sharing. The immuneACCESS repertoire file appears here via TCRdb, limited to in-frame rearrangements. These files lack a portion of the clones; in checked studies, under half of the deficit traces to unresolved V genes, and the cause of the others is not known. For V, J and clone size, that table is used; D and trimming come from the DNA. The sample includes 80,000 to 100,000 clones, with roughly two thirds observed a single time. The ten largest make up 1.2% of the sample.

The sample was PBMCs. The clonotype comes from a female donor in good health and CMV-seronegative. The chain joins TRBV19 to TRBJ1-5; a tentative D match to TRBD1 spans 6 bases. The DNA reads as follows: TGTGCCAGTAGTAGCTCCACAGGGTCAACTCTGTATAGCAATCAGCCCCAGCATTTT. It specifies CASSSSTGSTLYSNQPQHF.